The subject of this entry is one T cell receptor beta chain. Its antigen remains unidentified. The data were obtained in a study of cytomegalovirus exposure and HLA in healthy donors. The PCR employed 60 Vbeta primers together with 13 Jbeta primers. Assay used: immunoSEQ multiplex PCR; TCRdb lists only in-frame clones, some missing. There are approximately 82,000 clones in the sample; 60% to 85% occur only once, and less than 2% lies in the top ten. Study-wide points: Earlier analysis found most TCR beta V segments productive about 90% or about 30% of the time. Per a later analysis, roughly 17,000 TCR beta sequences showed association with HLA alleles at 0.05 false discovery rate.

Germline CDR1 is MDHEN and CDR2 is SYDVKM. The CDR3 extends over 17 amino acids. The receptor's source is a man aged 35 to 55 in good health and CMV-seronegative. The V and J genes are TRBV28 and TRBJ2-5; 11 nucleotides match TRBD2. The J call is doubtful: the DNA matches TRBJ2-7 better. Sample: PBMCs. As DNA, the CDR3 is TGTGCCAGCAGTTTAGGCACCGGACTAGCGGGTTTATACGAGCAGTACTTC. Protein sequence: CASSLGTGLAGLYEQYF.